In its sample, the clone carrying this T cell receptor beta chain was seen a few times. The germline V gene has CDR1 GTSNPN and CDR2 SVGIG (reference sequence). There are 14 residues in the CDR3. V lost 2 bases and J lost 6, with 16 bases in between. The sample originates from a study of blood T cell repertoires in COVID-19. Method: immunoSEQ multiplex PCR; TCRdb's copy keeps in-frame clones and lacks some. This sample has roughly 100,000 clones, with more than 80% found just once. The clonotype was recovered from an elderly man with COVID-19, enrolled during active disease. The sample taken for sequencing was peripheral blood. The V gene is TRBV30, the J gene TRBJ1-2, with D possibly being TRBD1 (6 bases). The CDR3: CAWSYNLQGNGYTF. The CDR3 nucleotides are TGTGCCTGGAGTTATAATCTACAGGGAAATGGCTACACCTTC.